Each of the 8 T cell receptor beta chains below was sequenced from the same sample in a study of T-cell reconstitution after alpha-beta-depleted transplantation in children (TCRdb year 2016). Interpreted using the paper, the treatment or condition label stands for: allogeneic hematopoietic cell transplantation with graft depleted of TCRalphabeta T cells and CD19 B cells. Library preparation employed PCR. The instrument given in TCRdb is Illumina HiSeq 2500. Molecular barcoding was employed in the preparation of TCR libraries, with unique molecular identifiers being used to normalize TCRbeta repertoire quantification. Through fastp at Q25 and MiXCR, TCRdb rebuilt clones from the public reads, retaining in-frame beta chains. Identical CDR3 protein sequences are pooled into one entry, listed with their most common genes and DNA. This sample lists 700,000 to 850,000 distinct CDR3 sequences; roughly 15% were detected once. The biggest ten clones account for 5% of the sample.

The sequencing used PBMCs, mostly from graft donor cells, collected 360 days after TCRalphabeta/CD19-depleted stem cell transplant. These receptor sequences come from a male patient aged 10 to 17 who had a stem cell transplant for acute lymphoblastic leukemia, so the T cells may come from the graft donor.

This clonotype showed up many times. The CDR3 loop reads CIMDLTSYNEQFF. CDR3 in DNA: TGTATAATGGACCTAACCTCCTACAATGAGCAGTTCTTC. V gene TRBV21-1 combines with J gene TRBJ2-1. TRBV21-1 is assigned pseudogene status. This CDR3 region has 13 residues.

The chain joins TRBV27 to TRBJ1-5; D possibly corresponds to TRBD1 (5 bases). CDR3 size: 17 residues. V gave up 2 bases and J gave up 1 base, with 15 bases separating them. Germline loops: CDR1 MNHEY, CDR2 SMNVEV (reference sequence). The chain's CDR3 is CASSLAPLGVSNQPQHF. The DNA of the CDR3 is TGTGCCAGCAGTTTAGCCCCCTTAGGGGTCAGCAATCAGCCCCAGCATTTT.

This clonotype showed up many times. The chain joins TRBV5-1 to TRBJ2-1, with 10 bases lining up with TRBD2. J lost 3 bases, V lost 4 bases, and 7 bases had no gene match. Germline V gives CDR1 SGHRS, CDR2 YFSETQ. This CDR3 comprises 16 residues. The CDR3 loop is CASSLLSGGDYNEQFF. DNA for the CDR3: TGCGCCAGCAGCCTCCTGAGCGGGGGGGACTACAATGAGCAGTTCTTC.

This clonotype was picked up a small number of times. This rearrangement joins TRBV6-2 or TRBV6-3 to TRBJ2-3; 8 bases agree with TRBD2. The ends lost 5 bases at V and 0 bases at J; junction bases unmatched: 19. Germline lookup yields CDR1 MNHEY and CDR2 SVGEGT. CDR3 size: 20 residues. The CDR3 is CASSTSRLATNPPSTDTQYF. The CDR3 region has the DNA TGTGCCAGCAGTACCTCAAGACTAGCGACTAACCCGCCTAGCACAGATACGCAGTATTTT.

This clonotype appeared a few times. The CDR3 is CASSDSGYEQYF. CDR3 DNA: TGTGCCAGCAGCGATAGCGGTTACGAGCAGTACTTC. This sequence joins TRBV9 and TRBJ2-7; TRBD2 might be the D (6 bases). Germline CDR1 and CDR2: SGDLS and YYNGEE. With 3 bases removed from V and 4 bases from J, the gap between germline ends came to 8 bases. CDR3 length: 12 residues.

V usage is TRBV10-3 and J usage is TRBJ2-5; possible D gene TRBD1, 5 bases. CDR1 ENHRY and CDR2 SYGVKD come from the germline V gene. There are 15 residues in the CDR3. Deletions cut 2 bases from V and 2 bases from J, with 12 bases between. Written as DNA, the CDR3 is TGTGCCATCAGTGAGCCCCAGACAGAACAAGAGACCCAGTACTTC. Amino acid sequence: CAISEPQTEQETQYF.

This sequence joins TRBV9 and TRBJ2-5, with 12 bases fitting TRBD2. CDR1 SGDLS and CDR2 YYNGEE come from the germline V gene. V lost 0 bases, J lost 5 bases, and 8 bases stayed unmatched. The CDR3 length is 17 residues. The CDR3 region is CASSVASGRASRETQYF. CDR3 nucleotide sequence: TGTGCCAGCAGCGTAGCTAGCGGGAGGGCCTCCCGGGAGACCCAGTACTTC.

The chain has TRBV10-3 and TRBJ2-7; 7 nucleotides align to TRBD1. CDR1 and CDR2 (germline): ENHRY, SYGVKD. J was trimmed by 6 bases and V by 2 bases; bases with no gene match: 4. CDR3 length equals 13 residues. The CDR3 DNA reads TGTGCCATCAGTGAGAGGGGGCTGCTCGAGCAGTACTTC. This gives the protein CAISERGLLEQYF.